This T cell receptor beta chain was obtained from a study of vaccination and CD4 T cells after COVID-19. Study-level information: There were six male and four female convalescents, and two of them were Hispanic. The post-COVID sampling time was a median around 91 days after diagnosis, ranging from 35 to 161.

Cultured CD4+ T cell DNA underwent sequencing with the Oncomine TCR Beta short-read assay. CD4+ T cells were cultured, and genomic DNA was extracted from them. MiXCR, run by TCRdb on the PCR reads, gives a single entry per CDR3 protein. The repertoire holds around 18,000 distinct CDR3 sequences, with roughly 59% as singletons. This clonotype appeared once. Its specificity is unknown. This likely comes from a read error, as the CDR3 has no conserved phenylalanine or tryptophan at its end. Documented treatment: roughly 10-day PBMC culture with coronavirus spike peptide pools or control peptides (ViraFEST assay). This receptor was taken from a human donor who had recovered from COVID-19. The sequenced sample was CD4+ T cells from blood, cultured in vitro.

The CDR3 protein is CASSQGLTGGQETQYS. CDR3 sequence (DNA): TGTGCCAGCAGCCAAGGCCTAACAGGGGGGCAAGAGACCCAGTACTCC. This chain joins TRBV4-2 and TRBJ2-5; TRBD1 aligns across 8 bases. From germline, CDR1 is LGHNA and CDR2 YNFKEQ. This CDR3 region has 16 residues. The ends lost 1 base at V and 2 bases at J; junction bases unmatched: 6.